This T cell receptor beta chain was found in a study of control samples from healthy donors and cancer patients (dated by TCRdb to between 2020 and 2021). Based on the germline V gene, the CDR1 and CDR2 sequences are SNHLY and FYNNEI. Deletion took 7 bases off V and 3 bases off J, with a span of 16 bases between the germline ends. CDR3 length: 16 amino acids, cysteine to phenylalanine. The sequence is cut down to CDR3 DNA, 48 bases in frame from base 1. A few counts support this clone. Its antigen is still unknown. One base away there is no much larger clone; base qualities are not given. The library was made by the immunoSEQ multiplex PCR assay. Entries here come from immuneACCESS through TCRdb and include only in-frame sequences with V and J called. Some clones fail to appear in such tables; in the studies checked, an unresolved V gene covers under half of the shortfall, and the cause of the remainder is unknown. The sample contains roughly 99,000 clones, around 80% of them found a single time. The top ten clones comprise 2% of the sample.

This chain joins TRBV2 to TRBJ1-6; TRBD1 could be the D gene, as 6 bases match. The source is a man aged 55-75 years in good health. The sample was blood. The CDR3: CASTDARGLYNSPLHF. The DNA sequence is given as TGTGCCAGCACGGATGCCAGGGGCCTCTATAATTCACCCCTCCACTTT.